The 5 T cell receptor beta chains below come from one sample, sequenced in a study of response to subunit inactivated influenza vaccine (dated 2018 in TCRdb). Library method: RT-PCR. The sequencer listed for this sample is Illumina HiSeq 2500. TCRdb reran the public reads through fastp at Q25 and MiXCR, keeping productive beta chains. Each CDR3 protein appears once, grouped with its most common genes and DNA. This sample lists over 150,000 distinct CDR3 sequences; approximately 11% were detected once. Clones ranked in the top ten supply around 40% of the sample. Sequences were derived from CD8+ T cells sorted from PBMCs, sampled around 2 years after vaccination. These receptors all come from a man between 50 and 69 years old who received an inactivated influenza vaccine. Donor details come from another sample of the same person, matched by shared clones.

The chain links TRBV12-3 or TRBV12-4 to TRBJ2-5, with a tentative D call TRBD1 (5 bases). V was pared by 3 bases and J by 1 base, with 15 bases between. The CDR3 totals 16 residues. The CDR3 is CASSLAVGESQETQYF. CDR3 in DNA: TGTGCCAGCAGTTTGGCTGTAGGGGAATCCCAAGAGACCCAGTACTTC.

V gene TRBV27 combines with J gene TRBJ1-4; D possibly corresponds to TRBD1 (5 bases). The length of the CDR3 is 17 residues. CDR1 and CDR2 (germline): MNHEY, SMNVEV (reference sequence). V was shortened by 3 bases and J by 0 bases, with 14 bases between the two germline ends. The CDR3 region has the DNA TGTGCCAGCAGTTTGTTAGGGGCGGAGACAACTAATGAAAAACTGTTTTTT. Its translation is CASSLLGAETTNEKLFF.

This clonotype was seen many times. The genes are TRBV5-6 and TRBJ2-7, with 8 nucleotides matching TRBD2. The V segment lost 4 bases and the J segment 2 bases; nucleotides outside the gene matches: 5. Germline CDR1 SGHDT, CDR2 YYEEEE. This CDR3 is built from 14 residues. CDR3 nucleotides: TGTGCCAGCAGCCCGGGACTAGGGGCCTACGAGCAGTACTTC. Protein product: CASSPGLGAYEQYF.

V is TRBV5-1 and J is TRBJ1-1; perhaps TRBD1 as D (6 bases). The CDR3 loop spans 14 amino acids. Germline-derived CDR1 and CDR2 are SGHRS and YFSETQ. V lost 4 bases and J 2 bases, leaving 12 bases between the germline ends. DNA for the CDR3: TGCGCCAGCAGCGCGTGGACAGACAACACTGAAGCTTTCTTT. It is translated as CASSAWTDNTEAFF.

This clonotype was recorded a few times. The chain's CDR3 is CSETQEGLPEAFF. The CDR3, as DNA: TGCAGCGAAACCCAGGAGGGGTTGCCTGAAGCTTTCTTT. This chain uses TRBV20-1 with TRBJ1-1; a possible D gene is TRBD1 (5 bases). The CDR3 has 13 residues. Germline V gene data show CDR1 as DFQATT and CDR2 as SNEGSKA (reference sequence).